This TCR beta chain was sequenced for a study of tumor-infiltrating lymphocytes in primary liver carcinoma. Whole-study context: Patients underwent resection of primary liver carcinoma.

The CDR3 is 15 residues long. Trimming removed 3 bases at V and 0 bases at J, with 14 bases between. Germline values: CDR1 SQVTM, CDR2 ANQGSEA. A constant-region primer primed TCR beta cDNA synthesis from about 0.45 ug of total RNA. ARM-PCR was slightly modified, and three nested multiplex PCR rounds with it gave rise to the TCR beta libraries. TRBV1-TRBV30 forward primers and a C-beta reverse primer were used in the first two PCR rounds, which each ran for approximately 11 cycles. TCRdb recomputed calls from the multiplex PCR reads with MiXCR, one row per CDR3 protein. The table lists approximately 300,000 distinct CDR3 sequences, 50% to 70% of them singletons. It was unsorted whole blood that yielded blood RNA, and germline DNA was also extracted.

The rearrangement joins TRBV29-1 to TRBJ1-1, with D possibly TRBD1 on 5 matching bases. The material sequenced was peripheral blood. This sequence originates from a man aged 35-49 years with primary liver carcinoma and hepatitis B virus infection. CDR3 amino acids: CSVDSGWGMNTEAFF. CDR3 DNA: TGCAGCGTTGACTCAGGGTGGGGGATGAACACTGAAGCTTTCTTT.